The 23 T cell receptor beta chains reported below all come from one sample, sequenced in a study of blood T cell repertoires in COVID-19. Profiling relied on immunoSEQ multiplex PCR, and the TCRdb table lists in-frame clones only, not all of them. The sample holds 260,000 or so clones, just over 85% seen once. The sample comprised PBMCs or T cells enriched from blood (not recorded which). These receptors were obtained from a man aged 18 to 30 who had recovered from COVID-19.

The chain recombines TRBV6-5 with TRBJ2-1, with 7 bases matching TRBD2. V was clipped by 0 bases and J by 3 bases; unmatched bases: 5. This CDR3 has 16 amino acids. Germline loops: CDR1 MNHEY, CDR2 SVGAGI. CDR3 in DNA: TGTGCCAGCAGTTACTCCCTGGCTAGCGGCTACAATGAGCAGTTCTTC. It yields the protein CASSYSLASGYNEQFF.

This chain links TRBV4-1 with TRBJ2-1; D is perhaps TRBD2 (5 bases). Trimming shortened V by 8 bases and J by 6 bases, and 32 bases separated the two germline ends. Germline V gene sequence: CDR1 MGHRA, CDR2 YSYEKL. There are 19 residues in the CDR3. The CDR3 bases are TGCGCCAGCGGTGACCCGGGGAATATCGGAAAGATCGGGGTCAATGAGCAGTTCTTC. This sequence encodes CASGDPGNIGKIGVNEQFF.

This chain uses TRBV28 with TRBJ2-6; no clear D. Per the germline V gene, CDR1 is MDHEN and CDR2 is SYDVKM. The CDR3 runs to 15 residues. Trimming took off 6 bases at V and 2 bases at J, with 11 bases between the two ends. The CDR3 protein is CASSSTEPGANVLTF. The DNA for the CDR3 is TGTGCCAGCAGCTCGACGGAGCCTGGGGCCAACGTCCTGACTTTC.

V and J are TRBV19 and TRBJ1-5; no clear D. Trimming stripped 7 bases from V and 1 base from J, with 11 bases between. The CDR3 is 14 amino acids. In germline, CDR1 is LNHDA, CDR2 SQIVND (reference sequence). The CDR3 region is CASNREWSNQPQHF. CDR3 coding DNA: TGTGCCAGTAACCGGGAGTGGAGCAATCAGCCCCAGCATTTT. The full variable domain, with the rest looked up from reference TRBV19 and TRBJ1-5, is DGGITQSPKYLFRKEGQNVTLSCEQNLNHDAMYWYRQDPGQGLRLIYYSQIVNDFQKGDIAEGYSVSREKKESFPLTVTSAQKNPTAFYLCASNREWSNQPQHFGDGTRLSIL.

The chain carries TRBV24-1 and TRBJ1-1; D gene uncertain. Trimming removed 4 bases at V and 3 bases at J, with 8 bases between. CDR1 KGHDR and CDR2 SFDVKD come from the germline V gene. The CDR3 loop spans 13 amino acids. Here the CDR3 DNA reads TGTGCCACCAGTGACTTCTTTTACACTGAAGCTTTCTTT. Translated, it gives CATSDFFYTEAFF.

This chain connects TRBV7-9 to TRBJ1-1, with D perhaps matching TRBD1 (5 bases). The CDR3 loop spans 15 amino acids. Germline assignment: CDR1 SEHNR and CDR2 FQNEAQ (reference sequence). The V end lost 5 bases, the J end lost 0 bases, and 13 bases lay between the germline ends. CDR3 residues: CASSQMGRVNTEAFF. The CDR3 region has the DNA TGTGCCAGCAGCCAGATGGGCAGGGTGAACACTGAAGCTTTCTTT.

This chain links TRBV7-9 with TRBJ1-3, with D unresolved. Germline values: CDR1 SEHNR, CDR2 FQNEAQ (reference sequence). V dropped 6 bases and J dropped 2 bases, with 14 bases sitting between them. The CDR3 runs 15 residues. The CDR3 here is CASSPRGIPGNTIYF. CDR3 in DNA: TGTGCCAGCAGTCCCCGAGGGATCCCTGGAAACACCATATATTTT.

For the CDR3, the DNA is TGTGCCAGCAGCCAGGAGTTATCGAATCTGTACAATGAGCAGTTCTTC. It specifies CASSQELSNLYNEQFF. The rearrangement links TRBV3-1 (or the pseudogene TRBV3-2) to TRBJ2-1; no definite D call. Germline V gene data show CDR1 as LGHDT and CDR2 as YNNKEL (reference sequence). With 3 bases removed from V and 4 bases from J, the gap between germline ends came to 16 bases. This CDR3 contains 16 residues.

This clone came up once. This rearrangement joins TRBV3-1 (or the pseudogene TRBV3-2) to TRBJ2-5; D perhaps matches TRBD2 (6 bases). V shed 8 bases and J shed 7 bases, with 17 bases lying between them. Germline V gene sequence: CDR1 LGHDT, CDR2 YNNKEL (reference sequence). The CDR3 is made up of 13 amino acids. The CDR3 reads CASSLTRKATQYF. The CDR3 DNA sequence: TGTGCCAGCTCTTTGACTAGGAAGGCGACCCAGTACTTC.

The rearrangement links TRBV28 to TRBJ2-6, with D possibly TRBD1 on 5 matching bases. The length of the CDR3 is 15 residues. Germline V CDR1 and CDR2: MDHEN, SYDVKM. V was clipped by 6 bases and J by 0 bases, with 9 bases between them. The CDR3 region is CASRTDASGANVLTF. The CDR3 DNA reads as TGTGCCAGCAGGACAGACGCCTCTGGGGCCAACGTCCTGACTTTC.

The rearrangement links TRBV4-2 to TRBJ2-3, with D possibly TRBD1 on 5 matching bases. V was clipped by 1 base and J by 1 base, with 15 bases between them. The CDR3 extends over 17 amino acids. CDR1 is LGHNA, CDR2 YNFKEQ, per germline. Here the CDR3 DNA reads TGTGCCAGCAGCCAAGCATGGGGCGTAATGGGCACAGATACGCAGTATTTT. This codes for CASSQAWGVMGTDTQYF.

The chain has TRBV14 and TRBJ2-7; TRBD2 is a possible D gene (6 bases). The germline V gene encodes CDR1 SGHDN and CDR2 FVKESK. V lost 4 bases and J 6 bases, leaving 13 bases between the germline ends. The CDR3 has 13 residues. The chain's CDR3 is CASSLLRDSEQYF. The CDR3 nucleotides are TGTGCCAGCAGCCTACTCCGGGACTCCGAGCAGTACTTC.

The chain is built from TRBV10-3 and TRBJ2-7, with 7 bases lining up with TRBD1. V lost 2 bases and J lost 4; bases outside the gene matches: 2. The length of the CDR3 is 13 residues. Germline lookup yields CDR1 ENHRY and CDR2 SYGVKD. The chain's CDR3 is CAISEDREYEQYF. In nucleotides, the CDR3 is TGTGCCATCAGTGAGGACAGGGAGTACGAGCAGTACTTC.

This clone was counted only a few times. The CDR3 is CASSPATGSGYTF. The CDR3 coding sequence is TGTGCCAGCTCACCAGCGACAGGGTCCGGCTACACCTTC. The chain joins TRBV18 to TRBJ1-2, with 7 positions matching TRBD1. Per germline, CDR1 KGHSH and CDR2 LQKENI. Germline trimming cut 2 bases from V and 8 bases from J; bases unmatched to any gene: 5. This CDR3 is built from 13 residues. The variable domain in full, completed from reference TRBV18 and TRBJ1-2, reads NAGVMQNPRHLVRRRGQEARLRCSPMKGHSHVYWYRQLPEEGLKFMVYLQKENIIDESGMPKERFSAEFPKEGPSILRIQQVVRGDSAAYFCASSPATGSGYTFGSGTRLTVV.

The V and J genes are TRBV24-1 and TRBJ2-2; maybe TRBD1 (5 bases). V was pared by 5 bases and J by 5 bases, with 20 bases between. The CDR3 extends over 17 amino acids. The germline gives CDR1 KGHDR, CDR2 SFDVKD. This chain's CDR3 is CATSALGLRDRTGELFF. CDR3 sequence (DNA): TGTGCCACCAGTGCCTTGGGCCTCAGGGATCGAACCGGGGAGCTGTTTTTT.

This clone was seen once. The chain carries TRBV19 and TRBJ2-2; 8 bases are a match to TRBD1. J lost 7 bases, V lost 6 bases, and 4 bases had no gene match. Looked up from germline, CDR1 is LNHDA and CDR2 is SQIVND (reference sequence). CDR3 length equals 13 residues. In nucleotides, the CDR3 is TGTGCCAGTAGAAGACAGGGGTTCGGGGAGCTGTTTTTT. Its translation is CASRRQGFGELFF.

This clone was seen a few times. The chain links TRBV12-5 to TRBJ2-7, with TRBD1 identical over 8 bases. The CDR3 totals 16 residues. The V and J ends lost 2 bases and 0 bases, in that order; junction bases with no gene match: 6. The germline V gene encodes CDR1 LGHNT and CDR2 FRNRAP. DNA of the CDR3: TGTGCTAGTGGTTTGACGCCCGGGACAGGCTCCTACGAGCAGTACTTC. It yields the protein CASGLTPGTGSYEQYF. The full variable domain, in which reference TRBV12-5 and TRBJ2-7 provide the parts outside the CDR3, is DARVTQTPRHKVTEMGQEVTMRCQPILGHNTVFWYRQTMMQGLELLAYFRNRAPLDDSGMPKDRFSAEMPDATLATLKIQPSEPRDSAVYFCASGLTPGTGSYEQYFGPGTRLTVT.

The chain recombines TRBV4-1 with TRBJ1-5; D is perhaps TRBD1 (5 bases). Germline CDR1 reads MGHRA; CDR2 reads YSYEKL. With 3 bases removed from V and 5 bases from J, the gap between germline ends came to 14 bases. The CDR3 loop spans 15 amino acids. CDR3 sequence: CASSHVGGGYQPQHF. In DNA form, the CDR3 reads TGCGCCAGCAGCCACGTCGGGGGGGGGTATCAGCCCCAGCATTTT.

V gene TRBV7-9 combines with J gene TRBJ2-5; 13 nucleotides line up with TRBD2. J lost 4 bases, V lost 1 base, and 9 bases had no gene match. Germline assignment: CDR1 SEHNR and CDR2 FQNEAQ (reference sequence). The CDR3 spans 18 residues. The CDR3 DNA reads TGTGCCAGCAGCTTAGGCGGGACTAGCGGGGTTTCAGGAGAGACCCAGTACTTC. Protein: CASSLGGTSGVSGETQYF. Together with reference TRBV7-9 and TRBJ2-5, the CDR3 gives the full variable domain: DTGVSQNPRHKITKRGQNVTFRCDPISEHNRLYWYRQTLGQGPEFLTYFQNEAQLEKSRLLSDRFSAERPKGSFSTLEIQRTEQGDSAMYLCASSLGGTSGVSGETQYFGPGTRLLVL.

This clone was observed a few times. The chain links TRBV2 to TRBJ1-6; possible D gene TRBD1, 5 bases. The CDR3 runs 16 residues. Germline lookup yields CDR1 SNHLY and CDR2 FYNNEI. The germline V and J ends were trimmed by 0 bases and 10 bases, with 16 bases remaining between them. The CDR3 region has the DNA TGTGCCAGCAGTGAAGCGCTTCTGGGACTTGGCTCACCCCTCCACTTT. This encodes CASSEALLGLGSPLHF.

This clone was recorded a few times. Additional DNA sequences in this sample encode the identical CDR3. The chain is built from TRBV2 and TRBJ1-2, with D tentatively TRBD1 (5 bases). The germline V gene has CDR1 SNHLY and CDR2 FYNNEI. The CDR3 is 13 residues long. V lost 3 bases to trimming and J lost 2 bases, with 7 bases between them. The CDR3 DNA is TGTGCCAGCAGTGACCAGGGAAACTATGGCTACACCTTC. Its protein is CASSDQGNYGYTF.

DNA of the CDR3: TGTGCCAGCAGCCTGCGGACTAGGGAGACCCAGTACTTC. Encoded protein: CASSLRTRETQYF. The rearrangement links TRBV7-2 to TRBJ2-5; 7 bases align to TRBD2. CDR1 is SGHTA, CDR2 FQGNSA, per germline. Unmatched junction bases numbered 5, after V lost 5 bases and J lost 5 bases. The CDR3 totals 13 residues. The full variable domain, rest sourced from reference TRBV7-2 and TRBJ2-5, is GAGVSQSPSNKVTEKGKDVELRCDPISGHTALYWYRQSLGQGLEFLIYFQGNSAPDKSGLPSDRFSAERTGGSVSTLTIQRTQQEDSAVYLCASSLRTRETQYFGPGTRLLVL.

This chain joins TRBV6-5 and TRBJ1-3; no reliable D call. Germline V gene data show CDR1 as MNHEY and CDR2 as SVGAGI. The CDR3 runs 15 residues. Trimming pared 6 bases from V and 0 bases from J, leaving 12 bases between. For the CDR3, the DNA is TGTGCCAGCAGACTGGACTTAGACTCTGGAAACACCATATATTTT. It specifies CASRLDLDSGNTIYF.